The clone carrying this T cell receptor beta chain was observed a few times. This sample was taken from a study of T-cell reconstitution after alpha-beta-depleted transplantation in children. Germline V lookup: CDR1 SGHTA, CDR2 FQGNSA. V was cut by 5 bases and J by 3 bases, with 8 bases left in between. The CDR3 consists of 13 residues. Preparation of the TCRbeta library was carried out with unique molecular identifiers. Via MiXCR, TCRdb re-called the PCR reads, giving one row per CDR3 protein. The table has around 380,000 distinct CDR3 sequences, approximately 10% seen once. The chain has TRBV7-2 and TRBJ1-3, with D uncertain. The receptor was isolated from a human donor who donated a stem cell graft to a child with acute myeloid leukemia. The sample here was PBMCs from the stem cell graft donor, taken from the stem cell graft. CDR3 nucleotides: TGTGCCAGCAGCCGGGAGTTTGGAAACACCATATATTTT. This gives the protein CASSREFGNTIYF.